The present TCR beta chain was sequenced within a study of blood T cell repertoires in COVID-19. Study at large: COVID-19 samples, acute and convalescent, were from the United States, Italy and Spain.

Using immunoSEQ multiplex PCR, the repertoire was profiled, and TCRdb retains in-frame clones only, with some absent. The table has 20,000 to 30,000 clones, roughly nine tenths seen once. V trimming: 4 bases; J trimming: 2 bases; junction bases outside the gene matches: 8. Germline V gene lookup returns CDR1 SGDLS and CDR2 YYNGEE. This CDR3 has 16 amino acids. The sequence derives from a man aged 45-65 years with active COVID-19. The specimen sequenced was peripheral blood. V is TRBV9 and J is TRBJ2-1, with TRBD2 identical over 8 bases. The CDR3 region is CASSPEGREAYNEQFF. As DNA, the CDR3 is TGTGCCAGCAGCCCAGAGGGGCGGGAGGCCTACAATGAGCAGTTCTTC. Full variable domain (missing parts from reference TRBV9 and TRBJ2-1): DSGVTQTPKHLITATGQRVTLRCSPRSGDLSVYWYQQSLDQGLQFLIQYYNGEERAKGNILERFSAQQFPDLHSELNLSSLELGDSALYFCASSPEGREAYNEQFFGPGTRLTVL.